One and the same sample provided the 21 T cell receptor beta chains below, sequenced in a study of T cell responses to AZD1222 COVID-19 vaccine. Profiling relied on immunoSEQ multiplex PCR, and the TCRdb table lists in-frame clones only, not all of them. The repertoire holds 100,000 or so clones, with 70% to 90% as singletons. Here the sequenced sample was peripheral blood, taken 28 days after the second AZD1222 dose. Receptor source: an adult who received the AZD1222 COVID-19 vaccine.

This clone has a single count. This rearrangement joins TRBV6-5 to TRBJ1-1; D is perhaps TRBD1 (5 bases). In germline, CDR1 is MNHEY, CDR2 SVGAGI. The CDR3 covers 15 residues. Deletions cut 2 bases from V and 6 bases from J, with 16 bases between. CDR3 loop: CASSYARGRGAEAFF. DNA of the CDR3: TGTGCCAGCAGTTACGCACGGGGCCGGGGTGCTGAAGCTTTCTTT.

V gene TRBV29-1 combines with J gene TRBJ2-7; D perhaps matches TRBD1 (7 bases). This CDR3 has 13 residues. Per germline, CDR1 SQVTM and CDR2 ANQGSEA. Trimming left V 6 bases short and J 3 bases short, with 15 bases between. CDR3 amino acids: CSVRGDVHYEQYF. The CDR3 DNA reads TGCAGCGTCAGGGGGGACGTACACTACGAGCAGTACTTC.

The genes are TRBV27 and TRBJ2-1, with 7 nucleotides matching TRBD2. V was clipped by 5 bases and J by 4 bases; unmatched bases: 8. Germline lookup yields CDR1 MNHEY and CDR2 SMNVEV (reference sequence). The CDR3 loop spans 15 amino acids. The CDR3 region is CASSQAGLAYNEQFF. Written as DNA, the CDR3 is TGTGCCAGCAGTCAAGCGGGACTGGCTTACAATGAGCAGTTCTTC.

The rearrangement links TRBV19 to TRBJ2-2; 9 positions agree with TRBD1. V lost 5 bases, J lost 3 bases, and 4 bases stayed unmatched. The length of the CDR3 is 15 residues. Per germline, CDR1 LNHDA and CDR2 SQIVND (reference sequence). The CDR3 DNA reads TGTGCCAGTAGTGGGGGACAGGGATACACCGGGGAGCTGTTTTTT. Translation gives CASSGGQGYTGELFF.

The chain couples TRBV7-2 to TRBJ1-5; weak D call: TRBD1 (5 bases). V was cut by 5 bases and J by 4 bases, with 15 bases left in between. From germline, CDR1 is SGHTA and CDR2 FQGNSA. The CDR3 has 15 amino acids. CDR3 sequence: CASSPRGGRNQPQHF. The CDR3, as DNA: TGTGCCAGCAGCCCGCGGGGGGGAAGGAATCAGCCCCAGCATTTT. Full variable domain (missing parts from reference TRBV7-2 and TRBJ1-5): GAGVSQSPSNKVTEKGKDVELRCDPISGHTALYWYRQSLGQGLEFLIYFQGNSAPDKSGLPSDRFSAERTGGSVSTLTIQRTQQEDSAVYLCASSPRGGRNQPQHFGDGTRLSIL.

This clone was counted once. J is TRBJ2-2 and V is TRBV5-1; 9 bases are a match to TRBD1. With 4 bases clipped from V and 1 base from J, the junction kept 5 bases outside the gene matches. The germline V gene encodes CDR1 SGHRS and CDR2 YFSETQ. The CDR3 runs 16 residues. The CDR3 region has the DNA TGCGCCAGCAGCGGCCCGGGACAGGGGAACACCGGGGAGCTGTTTTTT. This sequence encodes CASSGPGQGNTGELFF.

V usage is TRBV3-1 (or the pseudogene TRBV3-2) and J usage is TRBJ1-5, with D maybe TRBD1 (5 bases). V was clipped by 0 bases and J by 3 bases, with 9 bases between them. The CDR3 is made up of 15 amino acids. Germline CDR1 LGHDT, CDR2 YNNKEL (reference sequence). The CDR3 DNA follows: TGTGCCAGCAGCCAAGACAGGGAGGTCAATCAGCCCCAGCATTTT. Amino acids: CASSQDREVNQPQHF.

The V and J genes are TRBV6-5 and TRBJ2-7, with 7 positions matching TRBD1. There are 11 residues in the CDR3. Germline loops: CDR1 MNHEY, CDR2 SVGAGI. V lost 5 bases, J lost 12 bases, and 7 bases stayed unmatched. CDR3: CASSNTDRTYF. CDR3 sequence (DNA): TGTGCCAGCAGTAATACGGACAGGACGTACTTC.

This chain connects TRBV7-9 to TRBJ2-3; 7 bases match TRBD2. This CDR3 contains 15 residues. Germline loops: CDR1 SEHNR, CDR2 FQNEAQ (reference sequence). The V segment lost 7 bases and the J segment 3 bases; nucleotides outside the gene matches: 10. The DNA for the CDR3 is TGTGCCAGCAAAATGGTGCCCGGGAGGACAGATACGCAGTATTTT. This sequence encodes CASKMVPGRTDTQYF.

The rearrangement links TRBV12-3 or TRBV12-4 to TRBJ2-7; 7 bases match TRBD1. With V trimmed by 8 bases and J by 3 bases, 7 bases remained unmatched. The CDR3 is 13 residues long. The CDR3 here is CASQNRGFYEQYF. CDR3 DNA sequence: TGTGCCAGCCAGAACAGGGGATTCTACGAGCAGTACTTC.

The chain combines TRBV7-3 with TRBJ2-1; 7 bases map to TRBD2. CDR3 length equals 15 residues. The ends lost 5 bases at V and 4 bases at J; junction bases unmatched: 8. The germline V gene encodes CDR1 SGHTA and CDR2 FQGTGA. This chain's CDR3 is CASSPRAAGYNEQFF. The CDR3 coding sequence is TGTGCCAGCAGCCCCCGAGCAGCGGGGTACAATGAGCAGTTCTTC.

This chain joins TRBV4-1 and TRBJ1-2, with D perhaps TRBD1 (5 bases). Per germline, CDR1 MGHRA and CDR2 YSYEKL. Trimming stripped 4 bases from V and 4 bases from J, with 13 bases between. The CDR3 consists of 14 residues. CDR3 amino acids: CASSRPGSGYGYTF. The CDR3 nucleotides read TGCGCCAGCAGCCGGCCAGGGTCTGGCTATGGCTACACCTTC.

The table lists this clone with a count of one. This rearrangement joins TRBV6-5 to TRBJ1-2; D not certain. V lost 7 bases to trimming and J lost 1 base, with 10 bases between them. The germline CDR1 and CDR2 sequences are MNHEY and SVGAGI. The length of the CDR3 is 13 residues. In DNA, the CDR3 is TGTGCCAGCACACGGTACCTTAACTATGGCTACACCTTC. This gives the protein CASTRYLNYGYTF.

The chain couples TRBV15 to TRBJ1-2; 9 nucleotides align to TRBD1. In germline, CDR1 is LNHNV, CDR2 YYDKDF (reference sequence). With V trimmed by 1 base and J by 8 bases, 5 bases remained unmatched. This CDR3 is 14 amino acids long. In DNA form, the CDR3 reads TGTGCCACCAGCAGAGGAGGGACAGGGTACGGCTACACCTTC. Its protein is CATSRGGTGYGYTF.

This clone was seen once. The CDR3 is CASSLAGRGQRKYF. The CDR3 coding sequence is TGTGCCAGCAGCTTGGCCGGCAGGGGGCAGCGTAAGTACTTC. The V gene is TRBV7-2, the J gene TRBJ2-7; 8 bases map to TRBD1. Trimming cost V 3 bases and J 11 bases; bases outside gene matches: 12. The V gene's germline CDR1 is SGHTA and CDR2 FQGNSA. The CDR3 is made up of 14 amino acids.

This clone was observed a single time. Here the CDR3 reads CASIGTVSYNEQFF. Written as DNA, the CDR3 is TGTGCCAGCATCGGGACAGTCTCCTACAATGAGCAGTTCTTC. The rearrangement links TRBV6-5 to TRBJ2-1, with 7 bases lining up with TRBD1. V lost 7 bases to trimming and J lost 0 bases; unmatched junction nucleotides: 3. The germline V gene encodes CDR1 MNHEY and CDR2 SVGAGI. CDR3 length: 14 residues.

V is TRBV19 and J is TRBJ2-4; 10 bases are shared with TRBD2. Trimming removed 4 bases from V and 3 bases from J; junction bases left unmatched: 9. The CDR3 spans 17 residues. Germline V gene data show CDR1 as LNHDA and CDR2 as SQIVND (reference sequence). CDR3 residues: CASSRSGRASSKNIQYF. The DNA for the CDR3 is TGTGCCAGTAGTAGGAGCGGGAGGGCTTCCAGCAAAAACATTCAGTACTTC.

This chain connects TRBV6-1 to TRBJ1-5; unclear D gene. This CDR3 has 13 residues. CDR1 MNHNS and CDR2 SASEGT come from the germline V gene. V was clipped by 2 bases and J by 4 bases, with 6 bases between them. CDR3 in amino acids: CASSERENQPQHF. In nucleotides, the CDR3 is TGTGCCAGCAGTGAAAGGGAGAATCAGCCCCAGCATTTT.

The sample holds a few counts of this clone. The rearrangement joins TRBV27 to TRBJ2-5; 10 bases match TRBD2. This CDR3 is 14 amino acids long. V gave up 5 bases and J gave up 3 bases; unmatched junction bases: 3. Germline assignment: CDR1 MNHEY and CDR2 SMNVEV (reference sequence). CDR3 nucleotides: TGTGCCAGCAGTCCAGGACTAGCGGAAGAGACCCAGTACTTC. Translating gives CASSPGLAEETQYF.

J is TRBJ1-1 and V is TRBV5-4; tentative D call: TRBD1 (5 bases). The germline V gene has CDR1 SGHNT and CDR2 YYREEE (reference sequence). This CDR3 spans 14 amino acids. Trimming took off 4 bases at V and 6 bases at J, with 16 bases between the two ends. The CDR3 region is CASSGPGFDAEAFF. CDR3 DNA sequence: TGTGCCAGCAGCGGCCCAGGGTTTGACGCTGAAGCTTTCTTT. Full variable domain (missing parts from reference TRBV5-4 and TRBJ1-1): ETGVTQSPTHLIKTRGQQVTLRCSSQSGHNTVSWYQQALGQGPQFIFQYYREEENGRGNFPPRFSGLQFPNYSSELNVNALELDDSALYLCASSGPGFDAEAFFGQGTRLTVV.

This clone has a handful of counts. The chain carries TRBV4-1 and TRBJ2-5, with TRBD1 identical over 7 bases. The V and J ends lost 3 bases and 5 bases, in that order; junction bases with no gene match: 9. Per the germline V gene, CDR1 is MGHRA and CDR2 is YSYEKL. This CDR3 has 15 amino acids. CDR3: CASSHRDRAYETQYF. The CDR3 coding sequence is TGCGCCAGCAGCCACCGCGACAGGGCTTACGAGACCCAGTACTTC.